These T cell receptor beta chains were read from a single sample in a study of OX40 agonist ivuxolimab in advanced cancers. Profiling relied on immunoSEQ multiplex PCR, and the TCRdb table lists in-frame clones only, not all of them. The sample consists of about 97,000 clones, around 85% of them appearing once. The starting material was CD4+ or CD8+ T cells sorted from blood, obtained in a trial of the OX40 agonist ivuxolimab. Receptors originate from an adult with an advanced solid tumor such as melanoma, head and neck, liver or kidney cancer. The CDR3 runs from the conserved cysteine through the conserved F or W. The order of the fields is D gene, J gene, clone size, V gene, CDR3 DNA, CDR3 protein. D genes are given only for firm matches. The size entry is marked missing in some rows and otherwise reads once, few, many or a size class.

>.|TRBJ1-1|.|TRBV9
TGTGCCAGCAGCGTAGACGCAGGGCTCCCCACTGAAGCTTTCTTT
CASSVDAGLPTEAFF
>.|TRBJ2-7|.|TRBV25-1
TGTGCCAGCACCCTGGGGGGCGAGCAGTACTTC
CASTLGGEQYF
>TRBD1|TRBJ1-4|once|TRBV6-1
TGTGCCAGCAGTGAAGGACGTCCCGGGACAGGGATTAAAGAAAAACTGTTTTTT
CASSEGRPGTGIKEKLFF
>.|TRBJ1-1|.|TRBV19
TGTGCCAGTAGTATTCTAGGACAGATGAACACTGAAGCTTTCTTT
CASSILGQMNTEAFF
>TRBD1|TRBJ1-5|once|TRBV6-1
TGTGCCAGCAGTACGACAGGGCAGGCTTGGCCCCAGCATTTT
CASSTTGQAWPQHF
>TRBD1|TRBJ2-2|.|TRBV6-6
TGTGCCAGCAGCCAACAGGGGACCGGGGAGCTGTTTTTT
CASSQQGTGELFF
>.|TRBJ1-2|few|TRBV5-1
TGCGCCAGCAGCCTTTATACTGACTATGGCTACACCTTC
CASSLYTDYGYTF
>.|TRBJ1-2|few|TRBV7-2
TGTGCCAGCAGCTTAGCACAGAACGATGGCTACACCTTC
CASSLAQNDGYTF
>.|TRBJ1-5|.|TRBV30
TGTGCCTGGAGTGTAAGCCTCAATCAGCCCCAGCATTTT
CAWSVSLNQPQHF
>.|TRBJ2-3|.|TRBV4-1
TGCGCCAGCGGAACCGGGCCCGGAGGAGATACGCAGTATTTT
CASGTGPGGDTQYF
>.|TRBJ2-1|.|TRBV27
TGTGCCAGCAGTTTAGATCCGGGACCCCGGCCGGACAATGAGCAGTTCTTC
CASSLDPGPRPDNEQFF
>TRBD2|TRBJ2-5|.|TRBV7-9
TGTGCCAGCAGCATAAGGACTAGCGGGAACCTCCTAGAGACCCAGTACTTC
CASSIRTSGNLLETQYF
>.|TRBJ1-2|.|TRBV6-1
TGTGCCAGCAGTGAAGCCTTCGGGGTAGCTAACTATGGCTACACCTTC
CASSEAFGVANYGYTF
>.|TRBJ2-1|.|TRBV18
TGTGCCAGCTCACCGTCAACGATCGTCGATGAGCAGTTCTTC
CASSPSTIVDEQFF
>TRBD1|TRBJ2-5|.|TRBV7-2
TGTGCGGCAGGGGGCGGCGAGACCCAGTACTTC
CAAGGGETQYF
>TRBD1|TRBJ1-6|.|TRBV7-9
TGTGCCAGCAGCTTACAAGGACAGGTTAATTCACCCCTCCACTTT
CASSLQGQVNSPLHF
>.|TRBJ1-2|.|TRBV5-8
TGTGCCAGCAGCTTCGGTTTGGTCGGGCCTAAACCCCACTATGGCTACACCTTC
CASSFGLVGPKPHYGYTF
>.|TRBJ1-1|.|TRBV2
TGTGCCAGCAGTGTGCTGGGGACTGAAGCTTTCTTT
CASSVLGTEAFF
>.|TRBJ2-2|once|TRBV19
TGTGCCAGTAGTATCGCAGTAACCGGGGAGCTGTTTTTT
CASSIAVTGELFF
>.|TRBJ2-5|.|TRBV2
TGTGCCAGCAGTACAGGGGAGGTACGGACCCAGTACTTC
CASSTGEVRTQYF
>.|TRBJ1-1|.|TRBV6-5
TGTGCCAGCAGTTACTCGAGGGGGTACAACACTGAAGCTTTCTTT
CASSYSRGYNTEAFF
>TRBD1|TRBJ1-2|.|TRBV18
TGTGCCAGCTCATATACAGGGGACCGCGGCTACACCTTC
CASSYTGDRGYTF
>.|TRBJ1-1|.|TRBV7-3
TGTGCCAGCAGCCCTACACGGAACACTGAAGCTTTCTTT
CASSPTRNTEAFF
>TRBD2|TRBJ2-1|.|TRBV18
TGTGCCAGCTCACCCCCCCTAGCGGGTCGTGGCAATGAGCAGTTCTTC
CASSPPLAGRGNEQFF
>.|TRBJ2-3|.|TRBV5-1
TGCGCCAGCAGCTTGGCGTGGGGGGTCACAGATACGCAGTATTTT
CASSLAWGVTDTQYF
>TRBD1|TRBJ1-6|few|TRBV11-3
TGTGCCAGCAGCTTAGTGTGGGACAGCGCACCCCTCCACTTT
CASSLVWDSAPLHF